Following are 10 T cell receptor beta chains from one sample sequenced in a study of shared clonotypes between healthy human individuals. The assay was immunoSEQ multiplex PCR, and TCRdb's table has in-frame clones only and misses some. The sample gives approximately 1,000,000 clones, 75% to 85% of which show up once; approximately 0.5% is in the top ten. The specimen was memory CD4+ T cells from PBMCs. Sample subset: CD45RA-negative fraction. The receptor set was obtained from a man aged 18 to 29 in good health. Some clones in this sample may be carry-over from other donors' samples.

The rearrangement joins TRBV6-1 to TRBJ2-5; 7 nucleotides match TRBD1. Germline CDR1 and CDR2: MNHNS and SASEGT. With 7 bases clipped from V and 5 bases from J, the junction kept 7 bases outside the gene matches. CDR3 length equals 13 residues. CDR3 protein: CASTYRGLETQYF. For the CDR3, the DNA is TGTGCCAGCACATACAGGGGTTTGGAGACCCAGTACTTC.

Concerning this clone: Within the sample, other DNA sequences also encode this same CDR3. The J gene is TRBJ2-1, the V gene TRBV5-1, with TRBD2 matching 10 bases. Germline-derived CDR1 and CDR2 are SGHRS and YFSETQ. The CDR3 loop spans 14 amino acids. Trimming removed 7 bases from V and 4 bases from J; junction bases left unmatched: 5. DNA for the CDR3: TGCGCCAGCGGCCTAGCGGGAGCTTACAATGAGCAGTTCTTC. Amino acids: CASGLAGAYNEQFF.

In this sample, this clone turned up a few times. In nucleotides, the CDR3 is TGTGCCAGCAGTGAAGTGAATGAAGCTTTCTTT. It is translated as CASSEVNEAFF. This chain links TRBV2 with TRBJ1-1, with D uncertain. Germline V CDR1 and CDR2: SNHLY, FYNNEI. The CDR3 loop spans 11 amino acids. V was shortened by 1 base and J by 7 bases, with 4 bases between the two germline ends.

The CDR3 bases are TGTGCCTGGAGTGGAAAGAGAACCGCGAACACCGGGGAGCTGTTTTTT. It encodes CAWSGKRTANTGELFF. The chain recombines TRBV30 with TRBJ2-2; D gene ambiguous. V dropped 1 base and J dropped 0 bases, with 12 bases sitting between them. CDR1 is GTSNPN and CDR2 is SVGIG in the germline V gene (reference sequence). The CDR3 contains 16 residues.

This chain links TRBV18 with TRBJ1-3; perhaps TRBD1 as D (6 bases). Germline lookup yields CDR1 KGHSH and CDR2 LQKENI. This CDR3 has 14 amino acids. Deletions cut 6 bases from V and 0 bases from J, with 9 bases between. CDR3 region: CASSRDNSGNTIYF. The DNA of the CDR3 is TGTGCCAGCTCTCGGGACAACTCTGGAAACACCATATATTTT.

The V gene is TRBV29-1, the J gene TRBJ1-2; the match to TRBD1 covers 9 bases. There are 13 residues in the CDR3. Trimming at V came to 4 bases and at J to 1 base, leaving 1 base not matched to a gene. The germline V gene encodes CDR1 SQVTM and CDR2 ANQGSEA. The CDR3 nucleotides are TGCAGCGTTGTGACAGGGGGTAACTATGGCTACACCTTC. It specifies CSVVTGGNYGYTF.

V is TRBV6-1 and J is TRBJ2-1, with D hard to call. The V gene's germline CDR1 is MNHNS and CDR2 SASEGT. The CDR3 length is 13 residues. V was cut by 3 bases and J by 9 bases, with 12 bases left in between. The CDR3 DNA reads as TGTGCCAGCAGTGAGAACGGTCTAGGTGAGCAGTTCTTC. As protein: CASSENGLGEQFF.

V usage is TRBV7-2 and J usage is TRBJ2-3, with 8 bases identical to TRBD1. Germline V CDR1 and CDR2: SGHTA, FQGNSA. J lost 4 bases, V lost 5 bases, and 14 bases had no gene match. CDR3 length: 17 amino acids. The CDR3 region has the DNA TGTGCCAGCAGCCTCAGGGGGGTAGCGGACAGGGCAGATACGCAGTATTTT. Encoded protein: CASSLRGVADRADTQYF. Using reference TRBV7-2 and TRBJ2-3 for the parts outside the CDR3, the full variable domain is GAGVSQSPSNKVTEKGKDVELRCDPISGHTALYWYRQSLGQGLEFLIYFQGNSAPDKSGLPSDRFSAERTGGSVSTLTIQRTQQEDSAVYLCASSLRGVADRADTQYFGPGTRLTVL.

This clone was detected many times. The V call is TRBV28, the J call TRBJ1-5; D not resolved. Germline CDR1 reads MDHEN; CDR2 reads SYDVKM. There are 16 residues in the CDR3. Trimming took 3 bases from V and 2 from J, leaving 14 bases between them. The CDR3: CASSFGRLIGNQPQHF. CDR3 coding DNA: TGTGCCAGCAGTTTTGGGCGGCTGATTGGCAATCAGCCCCAGCATTTT.

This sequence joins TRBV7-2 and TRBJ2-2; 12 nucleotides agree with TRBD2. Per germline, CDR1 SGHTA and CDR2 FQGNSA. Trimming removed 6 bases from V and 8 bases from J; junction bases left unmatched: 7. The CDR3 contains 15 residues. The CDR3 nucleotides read TGTGCCAGCAGACCAACCCTAGCGGGAGGGGGGGAGCTGTTTTTT. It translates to CASRPTLAGGGELFF. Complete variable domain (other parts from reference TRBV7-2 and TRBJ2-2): GAGVSQSPSNKVTEKGKDVELRCDPISGHTALYWYRQSLGQGLEFLIYFQGNSAPDKSGLPSDRFSAERTGGSVSTLTIQRTQQEDSAVYLCASRPTLAGGGELFFGEGSRLTVL.